Presented here are 3 T cell receptor beta chains from one specimen sequenced in a study of cytomegalovirus exposure and HLA in healthy donors. The PCR employed 60 Vbeta primers together with 13 Jbeta primers. Assay used: immunoSEQ multiplex PCR; TCRdb lists only in-frame clones, some missing. The sample lists 75,000 to 100,000 clones, about 83% occurring once. Sequencing was performed on PBMCs. The receptors derive from a man aged 60 to 69 in good health and CMV-seropositive.

V usage is TRBV27 and J usage is TRBJ1-6, with D possibly matching TRBD1 (5 bases). This CDR3 spans 12 amino acids. With 10 bases removed from V and 13 bases from J, the gap between germline ends came to 17 bases. Germline V lookup: CDR1 MNHEY, CDR2 SMNVEV (reference sequence). The chain's CDR3 is CATKKSGGPLHF. CDR3 nucleotide sequence: TGTGCCACCAAAAAAAGTGGGGGGCCCCTCCACTTT.

The chain couples TRBV7-2 to TRBJ2-7; the match to TRBD1 covers 8 bases. Per the germline V gene, CDR1 is SGHTA and CDR2 is FQGNSA. V lost 1 base and J lost 2; bases outside the gene matches: 10. The CDR3 has 17 amino acids. The CDR3 DNA reads as TGTGCCAGCAGCTTAGGGCGTTGGGGGACAGGCGCCTACGAGCAGTACTTC. This gives the protein CASSLGRWGTGAYEQYF.

This clone occurred once. The chain couples TRBV29-1 to TRBJ1-2; maybe TRBD1 (5 bases). The length of the CDR3 is 12 residues. The germline V gene has CDR1 SQVTM and CDR2 ANQGSEA. Trimming stripped 8 bases from V and 4 bases from J, with 14 bases between. DNA for the CDR3: TGCAGCATCCCAGGGTGGGTCTATGGCTACACCTTC. It is translated as CSIPGWVYGYTF.